Below, 19 T cell receptor beta chains from the same sample are listed, as sequenced in a study of blood T cell repertoires in COVID-19. Assay used: immunoSEQ multiplex PCR; TCRdb lists only in-frame clones, some missing. The top ten clones hold 0.94% of a sample with 270,000 or so clones, around 90% of them seen once. The sample taken for sequencing was peripheral blood. These receptors were taken from a woman aged 40 to 55 who had recovered from COVID-19.

The rearrangement uses TRBV15 and TRBJ2-7, with TRBD1 matching over 7 bases. Unmatched junction bases numbered 11, after V lost 0 bases and J lost 0 bases. Germline CDR1 and CDR2: LNHNV and YYDKDF (reference sequence). This CDR3 comprises 18 residues. CDR3 amino acids: CATSRDLGKGGFSYEQYF. CDR3 nucleotides: TGTGCCACCAGCAGAGATCTGGGAAAAGGGGGCTTCTCCTACGAGCAGTACTTC.

The V and J genes are TRBV9 and TRBJ2-2; D may be TRBD1 (7 bases). V lost 2 bases, J lost 4 bases, and 12 bases lay in between. This CDR3 contains 15 residues. Germline lookup yields CDR1 SGDLS and CDR2 YYNGEE. The CDR3 DNA is TGTGCCAGCAGCGTCTTCCAGGGGGGCACCGGGGAGCTGTTTTTT. It is translated as CASSVFQGGTGELFF.

This clone has more than one count but fewer than ten. The chain links TRBV19 to TRBJ2-7; 9 bases align to TRBD1. The CDR3 length is 11 residues. V trimming: 6 bases; J trimming: 12 bases; junction bases outside the gene matches: 6. The germline V gene has CDR1 LNHDA and CDR2 SQIVND (reference sequence). CDR3 loop: CASSTGQGLYF. The DNA of the CDR3 is TGTGCCAGTAGCACGGGACAGGGTCTGTACTTC.

The chain has TRBV7-3 and TRBJ1-1, with 9 bases lining up with TRBD1. Losses at the gene ends were 5 bases for V and 5 bases for J; bases not matched to a gene: 6. The CDR3 contains 14 residues. The germline V gene encodes CDR1 SGHTA and CDR2 FQGTGA. The CDR3 spells CASSPDRGGTEAFF. In DNA form, the CDR3 reads TGTGCCAGCAGCCCGGACAGGGGAGGGACTGAAGCTTTCTTT.

The V call is TRBV6-9, the J call TRBJ1-4; D gene unclear. V was pared by 7 bases and J by 8 bases, with 8 bases between. The CDR3 totals 11 residues. Germline CDR1 MNHGY, CDR2 SVAAGI. The CDR3 DNA reads TGTGCCAGCACCACTCGAGAAAAACTGTTTTTT. It codes for CASTTREKLFF.

The J gene is TRBJ2-5, the V gene TRBV4-1, with D perhaps matching TRBD1 (5 bases). The length of the CDR3 is 17 residues. Germline V gene sequence: CDR1 MGHRA, CDR2 YSYEKL. Trimming removed 0 bases from V and 5 bases from J, with 19 bases in between. The CDR3, as DNA: TGCGCCAGCAGCCAAGATATAGCAGGGTCATTCGGGGAGACCCAGTACTTC. As protein: CASSQDIAGSFGETQYF.

The V gene is TRBV5-1, the J gene TRBJ2-3; D is unresolved. The CDR3 runs to 16 residues. V lost 0 bases and J 0 bases, leaving 11 bases between the germline ends. Germline assignment: CDR1 SGHRS and CDR2 YFSETQ. CDR3 region: CASSLGVLASTDTQYF. Written as DNA, the CDR3 is TGCGCCAGCAGCTTGGGGGTTTTAGCTAGCACAGATACGCAGTATTTT.

The V call is TRBV7-9, the J call TRBJ1-1; TRBD1 matches 9 bases. V gave up 5 bases and J gave up 11 bases; unmatched junction bases: 6. The germline CDR1 and CDR2 sequences are SEHNR and FQNEAQ (reference sequence). The CDR3 consists of 12 residues. The CDR3 nucleotides read TGTGCCAGCAGCAGGACAGGGGTGCACGCTTTCTTT. Translated: CASSRTGVHAFF.

This clone was recorded once. The CDR3 DNA reads as TGCGCCAGCAGCCAACCCACCTCAGGGGGTTCGAACTATGGCTACACCTTC. Translated: CASSQPTSGGSNYGYTF. The V and J genes are TRBV4-1 and TRBJ1-2; TRBD1 matches at 7 bases. V was pared by 2 bases and J by 2 bases, with 11 bases of the junction left unmatched. Looked up from germline, CDR1 is MGHRA and CDR2 is YSYEKL. The CDR3 is 17 amino acids.

The gene calls are TRBV7-3 and TRBJ2-3; 13 bases line up with TRBD2. The germline CDR1 and CDR2 sequences are SGHTA and FQGTGA. With V trimmed by 2 bases and J by 3 bases, 2 bases remained unmatched. The CDR3 is 16 amino acids. This CDR3 is CASSLGLAGETDTQYF. In nucleotides, the CDR3 is TGTGCCAGCAGCTTAGGACTAGCGGGAGAGACAGATACGCAGTATTTT.

This clone was observed a handful of times. The chain couples TRBV7-7 to TRBJ2-1; D not certain. Trimming pared 1 base from V and 1 base from J, leaving 8 bases between. Germline V gene data show CDR1 as SSHAT and CDR2 as FNYEAQ (reference sequence). CDR3 length: 15 amino acids. This CDR3 is CASSLGGQSYNEQFF. The CDR3 bases are TGTGCCAGCAGCTTAGGAGGCCAGTCCTACAATGAGCAGTTCTTC.

The gene calls are TRBV18 and TRBJ2-3; D unclear. CDR1 is KGHSH and CDR2 is LQKENI in the germline V gene. CDR3 size: 13 residues. V lost 3 bases to trimming and J lost 2 bases, with 6 bases between them. CDR3 sequence (DNA): TGTGCCAGCTCACCCCAGGCCACAGATACGCAGTATTTT. Translated, it gives CASSPQATDTQYF.

The chain links TRBV27 to TRBJ2-7; maybe TRBD2 (5 bases). V lost 5 bases, J lost 4 bases, and 18 bases lay in between. This CDR3 region has 15 residues. From germline, CDR1 is MNHEY and CDR2 SMNVEV (reference sequence). In nucleotides, the CDR3 is TGTGCCAGCAGTACATCGGGATCGGGCCTTTACGAGCAGTACTTC. Encoded protein: CASSTSGSGLYEQYF.

The rearrangement links TRBV3-1 (or the pseudogene TRBV3-2) to TRBJ2-7; TRBD1 is a possible D gene (6 bases). CDR1 and CDR2 from the germline V gene are LGHDT and YNNKEL (reference sequence). The V gene lost 1 base and the J gene lost 6 bases, with 10 bases spanning the gap. CDR3 length: 13 residues. DNA for the CDR3: TGTGCCAGCAGCCAAGTAGGGGGTCGCGAGCAGTACTTC. This encodes CASSQVGGREQYF.

The CDR3 is CASSQDWGDSSGNTIYF. As DNA, the CDR3 is TGTGCCAGCAGCCAAGATTGGGGGGACAGCTCTGGAAACACCATATATTTT. The rearrangement uses TRBV4-2 and TRBJ1-3, with 7 bases identical to TRBD1. V dropped 0 bases and J dropped 0; count of bases not matched to a gene: 5. CDR1 is LGHNA, CDR2 YNFKEQ, per germline. The CDR3 is 17 amino acids.

CDR3 sequence: CASGLVAGVDDGGEQFF. The DNA for the CDR3 is TGTGCTAGTGGTTTGGTAGCGGGAGTAGATGATGGTGGTGAGCAGTTCTTC. V usage is TRBV12-5 and J usage is TRBJ2-1, with 8 bases aligning to TRBD2. Germline V gives CDR1 LGHNT, CDR2 FRNRAP. The CDR3 sequence is 17 residues long. The V gene end was trimmed by 0 bases and the J gene end by 9 bases; junction bases not matched to a gene: 13.

This clone has only one observation. This sequence joins TRBV27 and TRBJ1-6, with D hard to call. Germline-derived CDR1 and CDR2 are MNHEY and SMNVEV (reference sequence). This CDR3 comprises 12 residues. V lost 7 bases and J 7 bases, leaving 8 bases between the germline ends. The CDR3 nucleotides read TGTGCCAGCACAGGTCCGAATTCACCCCTCCACTTT. Translated: CASTGPNSPLHF.

This chain links TRBV18 with TRBJ1-3; D unresolved. The V end was cut by 6 bases, the J end by 2 bases, with 20 bases between. This CDR3 comprises 17 residues. Germline loops: CDR1 KGHSH, CDR2 LQKENI. CDR3 DNA sequence: TGTGCCAGCTCTCCTACCCTCCGGGGAGTAACTGGAAACACCATATATTTT. Translation gives CASSPTLRGVTGNTIYF.

This chain uses TRBV6-1 with TRBJ1-1; D remains unclear. Trimming removed 4 bases at V and 1 base at J, with 19 bases between. The CDR3 loop spans 17 amino acids. The germline V gene has CDR1 MNHNS and CDR2 SASEGT. The chain's CDR3 is CASSAGVRSVRNTEAFF. In DNA form, the CDR3 reads TGTGCCAGCAGTGCCGGGGTTCGAAGTGTACGGAACACTGAAGCTTTCTTT.